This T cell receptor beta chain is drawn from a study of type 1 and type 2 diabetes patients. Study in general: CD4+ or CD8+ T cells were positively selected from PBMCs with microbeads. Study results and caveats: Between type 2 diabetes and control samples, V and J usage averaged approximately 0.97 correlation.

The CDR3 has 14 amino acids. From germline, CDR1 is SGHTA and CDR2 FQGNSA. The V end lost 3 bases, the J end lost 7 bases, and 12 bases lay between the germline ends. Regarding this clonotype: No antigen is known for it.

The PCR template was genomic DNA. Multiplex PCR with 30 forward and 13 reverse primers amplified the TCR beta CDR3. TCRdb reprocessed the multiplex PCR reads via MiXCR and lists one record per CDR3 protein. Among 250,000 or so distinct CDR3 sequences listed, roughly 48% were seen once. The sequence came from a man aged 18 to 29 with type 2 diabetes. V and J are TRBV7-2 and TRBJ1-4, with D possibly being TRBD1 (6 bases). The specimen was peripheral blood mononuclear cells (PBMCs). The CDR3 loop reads CASSFTGTGEKLFF. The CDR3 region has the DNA TGTGCCAGCAGCTTCACAGGGACCGGTGAAAAACTGTTTTTT.